Sequencing of this T cell receptor beta chain was carried out in a study of PD-L1 blockade in urothelial cancer. As concerns this clone: A read error may produce the germline difference seen at one junction end.

Every PCR received spiked-in synthetic TCR analog templates. Produced via immunoSEQ multiplex PCR; TCRdb's table is partial and in-frame only. The profile shows about 88,000 clones, approximately 90% of them singletons. The sample in question was PBMCs, obtained around atezolizumab (anti-PD-L1) treatment. The receptor comes from a man in his fifties or sixties with urothelial cancer.

Here the CDR3 reads CASSLVGSVGGELFF. CDR3 sequence (DNA): TGTGCTAGCAGCTTAGTCGGGTCGGTTGGAGGGGAGCTGTTTTTT. The chain recombines TRBV7-7 with TRBJ2-2; no clear D gene. The CDR3 extends over 15 amino acids. Germline CDR1 and CDR2: SSHAT and FNYEAQ (reference sequence). Variable domain in full (rest from reference TRBV7-7 and TRBJ2-2): GAGVSQSPRYKVTKRGQDVTLRCDPISSHATLYWYQQALGQGPEFLTYFNYEAQPDKSGLPSDRFSAERPEGSISTLTIQRTEQRDSAMYRCASSLVGSVGGELFFGEGSRLTVL.